This entry is about one TCR beta chain. These data belong to a study of technical replicates of blood from several donors. V dropped 4 bases and J dropped 5; count of bases not matched to a gene: 4. This CDR3 contains 13 residues. Germline V gene lookup returns CDR1 SQVTM and CDR2 ANQGSEA. The method was immunoSEQ multiplex PCR; TCRdb's version includes in-frame clones alone and lacks a portion of them. The sample holds under 70,000 clones, about 86% seen once. The receptor comes from a human donor in good health. Some clones in this sample may be carry-over from other donors' samples. The chain links TRBV29-1 to TRBJ1-2; TRBD1 matches at 10 bases. The sample was PBMCs. CDR3 sequence: CSVVGTGVYGYTF. The CDR3 DNA sequence: TGCAGCGTTGTTGGGACAGGGGTTTATGGCTACACCTTC.